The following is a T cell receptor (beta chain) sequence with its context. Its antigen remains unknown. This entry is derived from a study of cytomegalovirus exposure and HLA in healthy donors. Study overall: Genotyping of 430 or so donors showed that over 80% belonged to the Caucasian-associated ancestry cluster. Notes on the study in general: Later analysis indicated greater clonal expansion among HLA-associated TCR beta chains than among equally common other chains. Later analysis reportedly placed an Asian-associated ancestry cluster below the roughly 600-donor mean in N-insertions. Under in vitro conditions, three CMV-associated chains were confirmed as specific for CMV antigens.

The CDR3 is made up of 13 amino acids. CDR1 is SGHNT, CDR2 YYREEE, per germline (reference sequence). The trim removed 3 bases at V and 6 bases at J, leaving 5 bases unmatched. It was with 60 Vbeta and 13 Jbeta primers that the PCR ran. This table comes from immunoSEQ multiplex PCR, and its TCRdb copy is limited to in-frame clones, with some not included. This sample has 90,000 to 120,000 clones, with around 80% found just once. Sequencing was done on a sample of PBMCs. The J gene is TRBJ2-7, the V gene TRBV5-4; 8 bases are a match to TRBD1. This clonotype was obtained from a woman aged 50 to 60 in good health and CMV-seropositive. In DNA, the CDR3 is TGTGCCAGCAGCTCTTACACAGGGGGCGAGCAGTACTTC. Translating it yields CASSSYTGGEQYF.